What follows are 19 T cell receptor beta chains derived from one specimen sequenced in a study of Graves' ophthalmopathy and Graves' hyperthyroidism. As the template, RNA transcripts were used to amplify TCR beta CDR3 regions. An opening RT-PCR round employed HTBI primers and preceded a second-round multiplex PCR. TCRdb used MiXCR to reprocess the multiplex PCR reads, holding one entry per CDR3 protein. The sample shows about 220,000 distinct CDR3 sequences, roughly 21% of them seen only once. The sequenced sample consisted of peripheral blood. The receptors originated from a woman aged 50 to 60 with Graves' ophthalmopathy.

The chain carries TRBV6-2 or TRBV6-3 and TRBJ1-1, with D uncertain. The CDR3 is made up of 15 amino acids. V lost 7 bases to trimming and J lost 2 bases, with 17 bases between them. Germline V CDR1 and CDR2: MNHEY, SVGEGT. In nucleotides, the CDR3 is TGTGCCAGCAAGATCTCGTCAGGAGATAACACTGAAGCTTTCTTT. Its translation is CASKISSGDNTEAFF.

This clonotype was detected a few times. The chain carries TRBV2 and TRBJ2-2; D gene ambiguous. V lost 4 bases, J lost 2 bases, and 11 bases lay in between. Germline V gene sequence: CDR1 SNHLY, CDR2 FYNNEI. CDR3 length: 15 amino acids. The CDR3 region is CASSVFEANTGELFF. The CDR3 nucleotides read TGTGCCAGCAGTGTATTCGAAGCAAACACCGGGGAGCTGTTTTTT.

As for this clonotype: A read error may be the cause here, since a much bigger clone is one base away. The chain uses TRBV19 and TRBJ2-7, with 7 bases that match TRBD1. V shed 5 bases and J 3 bases; nucleotides not matched to a gene: 7. Per the germline V gene, CDR1 is LNHDA and CDR2 is SQIVND (reference sequence). CDR3 size: 14 residues. The CDR3 region is CASSADREGYEQYF. The CDR3 coding sequence is TGTGCCAGTAGTGCCGACAGGGAAGGCTACGAGCAGTACTTC.

This clonotype came up many times. The rearrangement uses TRBV6-1 and TRBJ1-5; possibly TRBD1 for D (5 bases). V lost 4 bases and J lost 3, with 10 bases in between. Germline loops: CDR1 MNHNS, CDR2 SASEGT. The CDR3 loop spans 14 amino acids. For the CDR3, the DNA is TGTGCCAGCAGTGCCCGGGACTTCAATCAGCCCCAGCATTTT. As protein: CASSARDFNQPQHF.

The rearrangement joins TRBV7-3 to TRBJ1-1; D gene unclear. Germline CDR1 and CDR2: SGHTA and FQGTGA. The CDR3 loop spans 14 amino acids. Trimming took 2 bases from V and 2 from J, leaving 9 bases between them. CDR3 sequence: CASSLWGSNTEAFF. The CDR3 DNA reads as TGTGCCAGCAGCTTATGGGGTTCAAACACTGAAGCTTTCTTT.

This clonotype has just one count. V usage is TRBV6-1 and J usage is TRBJ1-1, with D unresolved. Germline V gene data show CDR1 as MNHNS and CDR2 as SASEGT. V gave up 5 bases and J gave up 2 bases, with 3 bases separating them. The CDR3 loop spans 11 amino acids. CDR3 bases: TGTGCCAGCAGTACCAACACTGAAGCTTTCTTT. Its translation is CASSTNTEAFF.

The table lists this clonotype with many counts. As DNA, the CDR3 is TGTGCCACCAGTGGGACGACTAACACCGGGGAGCTGTTTTTT. It encodes CATSGTTNTGELFF. This chain uses TRBV24-1 with TRBJ2-2; D unclear. Deletions cut 5 bases from V and 2 bases from J, with 8 bases between. The germline gives CDR1 KGHDR, CDR2 SFDVKD. This CDR3 region has 14 residues.

The table lists this clonotype with many counts. V and J are TRBV27 and TRBJ2-7; 10 bases map to TRBD2. The CDR3 totals 14 residues. Germline assignment: CDR1 MNHEY and CDR2 SMNVEV (reference sequence). The J segment lost 2 bases and the V segment lost 4 bases, leaving 2 bases of the junction unmatched. The CDR3: CASSWTSGAYEQYF. CDR3 nucleotides: TGTGCCAGCAGTTGGACTAGCGGCGCCTACGAGCAGTACTTC.

This clonotype has a count of ten or more. CDR3 coding DNA: TGTGCCAGCAGGGCCTGGGGAGGGGATGAAGCTTTCTTT. Amino acids: CASRAWGGDEAFF. The chain is built from TRBV6-5 and TRBJ1-1, with a tentative D call TRBD1 (5 bases). The V gene lost 6 bases and the J gene lost 7 bases, with 15 bases spanning the gap. Germline loops: CDR1 MNHEY, CDR2 SVGAGI. The CDR3 spans 13 residues.

Turning to this clonotype: A much larger clonotype is one base distant, so this may be a read error. The gene calls are TRBV7-7 and TRBJ2-5, with a weak D call TRBD1 (6 bases). Germline CDR1 is SSHAT and CDR2 is FNYEAQ (reference sequence). The CDR3 has 14 residues. CDR3 in DNA: TGTGCTAGCAGCTCAATCGGACAGCAAGAGACCCGGTACTTC. Its protein product is CASSSIGQQETRYF.

This clonotype showed up many times. The chain carries TRBV5-1 and TRBJ1-1; D is ambiguous. Trimming pared 2 bases from V and 1 base from J, leaving 9 bases between. CDR3 length: 14 amino acids. Germline CDR1 SGHRS, CDR2 YFSETQ. The CDR3 loop is CASSFHSSNTEAFF. The DNA for the CDR3 is TGCGCCAGCAGCTTCCACAGTTCGAACACTGAAGCTTTCTTT.

There are many counts of this clonotype. The V and J genes are TRBV10-3 and TRBJ1-5; possibly TRBD1 for D (5 bases). CDR3 length: 14 amino acids. Germline CDR1 ENHRY, CDR2 SYGVKD. V was shortened by 5 bases and J by 0 bases, with 8 bases between the two germline ends. In DNA, the CDR3 is TGTGCCATCAGTTCCGGGGCTAGCAATCAGCCCCAGCATTTT. Protein product: CAISSGASNQPQHF.

This clonotype was observed many times. The CDR3 DNA is TGCAGTGCTGACGGGGGTAACCAAGAGACCCAGTACTTC. Encoded protein: CSADGGNQETQYF. V gene TRBV20-1 combines with J gene TRBJ2-5; tentatively, D is TRBD2 (6 bases). The germline CDR1 and CDR2 sequences are DFQATT and SNEGSKA (reference sequence). The CDR3 extends over 13 amino acids. Trimming pared 5 bases from V and 0 bases from J, leaving 10 bases between.

This clonotype was picked up a small number of times. One end of the junction is discordant with germline, which a read error may explain. The genes are TRBV29-1 and TRBJ2-5, with 8 nucleotides matching TRBD2. The length of the CDR3 is 13 residues. Germline V gene sequence: CDR1 SQVTM, CDR2 ANQGSEA. CDR3 nucleotides: TGCAGCGTTCCCGGGGGGGGCCAAGAGACCCAGTGCTTC. Translating gives CSVPGGGQETQCF.

The rearrangement uses TRBV6-1 and TRBJ2-7, with 7 positions matching TRBD2. With V trimmed by 6 bases and J by 2 bases, 7 bases remained unmatched. In germline, CDR1 is MNHNS, CDR2 SASEGT. The CDR3 totals 14 residues. The CDR3 spells CASSQSSGTYEQYF. The CDR3 bases are TGTGCCAGCAGCCAATCTAGCGGAACCTACGAGCAGTACTTC.

Many counts were recorded for this clonotype. This sequence joins TRBV6-5 and TRBJ2-7; 8 bases fit TRBD1. The V and J ends lost 0 bases and 6 bases, in that order; junction bases with no gene match: 7. Looked up from germline, CDR1 is MNHEY and CDR2 is SVGAGI. The CDR3 runs 15 residues. CDR3 bases: TGTGCCAGCAGTTACTCTCCGGACAGGGTGGGCGAGCAGTACTTC. This encodes CASSYSPDRVGEQYF.

This clonotype was detected many times. The V gene is TRBV28, the J gene TRBJ2-5; 9 positions match TRBD1. Germline V gene lookup returns CDR1 MDHEN and CDR2 SYDVKM. J lost 7 bases, V lost 7 bases, and 10 bases had no gene match. CDR3 length equals 14 residues. The CDR3 DNA reads TGTGCCAGCACCCGGGACAGGGAGTGGATGACCCAGTACTTC. Its translation is CASTRDREWMTQYF.

At least ten counts were recorded for this clonotype. This chain joins TRBV27 and TRBJ1-5; D unclear. V was cut by 3 bases and J by 0 bases, with 9 bases left in between. CDR1 MNHEY and CDR2 SMNVEV come from the germline V gene (reference sequence). CDR3 size: 15 residues. CDR3 region: CASSFFHNSNQPQHF. DNA of the CDR3: TGTGCCAGCAGTTTTTTTCACAATAGCAATCAGCCCCAGCATTTT.

This clonotype was observed a handful of times. An end of the junction differs from the germline gene, which may be a read error. The chain joins TRBV7-2 to TRBJ2-3; 8 bases agree with TRBD2. There are 16 residues in the CDR3. CDR1 and CDR2 from the germline V gene are SGHTA and FQGNSA. The CDR3 nucleotides read TGTGCCAGCAGCTTAGGGCGGGAGGCGGTCACAGATACGCAATATTTT. Encoded protein: CASSLGREAVTDTQYF.